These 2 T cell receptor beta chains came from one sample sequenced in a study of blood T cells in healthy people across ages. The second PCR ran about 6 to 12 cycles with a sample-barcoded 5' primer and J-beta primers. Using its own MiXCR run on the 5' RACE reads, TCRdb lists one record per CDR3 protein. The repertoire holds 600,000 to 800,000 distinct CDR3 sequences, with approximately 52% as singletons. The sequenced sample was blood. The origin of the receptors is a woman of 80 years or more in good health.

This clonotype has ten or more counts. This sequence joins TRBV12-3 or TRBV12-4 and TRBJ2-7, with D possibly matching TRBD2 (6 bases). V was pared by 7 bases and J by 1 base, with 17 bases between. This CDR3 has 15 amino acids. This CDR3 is CASKWAGSGSYEQYF. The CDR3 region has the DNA TGTGCCAGCAAATGGGCGGGGAGTGGTTCCTACGAGCAGTACTTC.

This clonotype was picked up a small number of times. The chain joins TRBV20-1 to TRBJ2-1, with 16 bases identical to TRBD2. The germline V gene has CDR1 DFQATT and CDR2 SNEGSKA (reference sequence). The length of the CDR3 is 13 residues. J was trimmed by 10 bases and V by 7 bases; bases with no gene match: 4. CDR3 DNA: TGCAGTGTGGGACTAGCGGGAGGGCCGGAGCAGTTCTTC. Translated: CSVGLAGGPEQFF.